These 13 T cell receptor beta chains share one sample of origin, sequenced in a study of shared clonotypes between healthy human individuals. The protocol was immunoSEQ multiplex PCR, while the TCRdb copy is restricted to in-frame clones and leaves out a portion. The sample carries some 1 million clones, roughly 80% recorded once. Sequencing input: memory CD4+ T cells sorted from blood. Regarding subset: CD45RA-negative fraction. These receptors all stem from a man between 18 and 29 years old in good health.

The chain uses TRBV6-4 and TRBJ2-2; TRBD1 aligns across 10 bases. Losses at the gene ends were 4 bases for V and 7 bases for J; bases not matched to a gene: 3. Germline V gene lookup returns CDR1 MRHNA and CDR2 SNTAGT. The CDR3 is made up of 14 amino acids. CDR3 in DNA: TGTGCCAGCAGTGGACAGGGGGCAAGCGGGGAGCTGTTTTTT. Translation: CASSGQGASGELFF.

This clone came up a few times. The V and J genes are TRBV6-1 and TRBJ2-7, with 8 bases fitting TRBD1. The germline CDR1 and CDR2 sequences are MNHNS and SASEGT. Germline trimming cut 6 bases from V and 0 bases from J; bases unmatched to any gene: 7. The length of the CDR3 is 15 residues. The CDR3 DNA is TGTGCCAGCAGATTCAGGACAGGGATCTCCTACGAGCAGTACTTC. Protein sequence: CASRFRTGISYEQYF.

The V call is TRBV4-1, the J call TRBJ1-1; possible D gene TRBD1, 6 bases. Trimming removed 0 bases at V and 7 bases at J, with 18 bases between. The CDR3 extends over 16 amino acids. Germline V gene data show CDR1 as MGHRA and CDR2 as YSYEKL. CDR3 nucleotide sequence: TGCGCCAGCAGCCAAGAGTGGACAGTGAGCGGGTTTGAAGCTTTCTTT. Its translation is CASSQEWTVSGFEAFF.

This clone has more than one count but fewer than ten. The chain recombines TRBV28 with TRBJ2-1; 7 positions match TRBD2. Germline V gives CDR1 MDHEN, CDR2 SYDVKM. This CDR3 comprises 18 residues. The trim removed 10 bases at V and 0 bases at J, leaving 18 bases unmatched. CDR3 coding DNA: TGTGCCACTCCACCAAACAATTTCGGGGGGATCTCCTACAATGAGCAGTTCTTC. Translation: CATPPNNFGGISYNEQFF.

The chain employs TRBV5-5 and TRBJ2-7; 7 bases align to TRBD2. The germline CDR1 and CDR2 sequences are SGHKS and YYEKEE (reference sequence). The CDR3 consists of 14 residues. The V segment lost 5 bases and the J segment 1 base; nucleotides outside the gene matches: 6. The CDR3 coding sequence is TGTGCCAGCAGATCCCCGGGACTATCCTACGAGCAGTACTTC. Translating gives CASRSPGLSYEQYF. The complete variable domain, with remaining parts taken from reference TRBV5-5 and TRBJ2-7, reads DAGVTQSPTHLIKTRGQQVTLRCSPISGHKSVSWYQQVLGQGPQFIFQYYEKEERGRGNFPDRFSARQFPNYSSELNVNALLLGDSALYLCASRSPGLSYEQYFGPGTRLTVT.

This clone appeared once. This sequence joins TRBV10-3 and TRBJ1-2; possible D gene TRBD1, 5 bases. This CDR3 contains 13 residues. Trimming cost V 4 bases and J 3 bases, with 9 bases left between them. CDR1 and CDR2 from the germline V gene are ENHRY and SYGVKD. CDR3 in amino acids: CAISARVDYGYTF. As DNA, the CDR3 is TGTGCCATCAGTGCCAGGGTTGACTATGGCTACACCTTC.

The rearrangement joins TRBV4-1 to TRBJ1-5; tentative D call: TRBD1 (6 bases). Trimming removed 0 bases at V and 6 bases at J, with 12 bases between. Germline V lookup: CDR1 MGHRA, CDR2 YSYEKL. The CDR3 is 15 residues long. DNA for the CDR3: TGCGCCAGCAGCCAAGAGGGGGCGCTGGGTCAGCCCCAGCATTTT. Translated, it gives CASSQEGALGQPQHF.

The chain has TRBV7-6 and TRBJ1-3; D not resolved. The CDR3 is 13 residues long. Germline assignment: CDR1 SGHVS and CDR2 FNYEAQ. V lost 1 base, J lost 4 bases, and 5 bases lay in between. CDR3 loop: CASSLERGNTIYF. The CDR3, as DNA: TGTGCCAGCAGCTTAGAACGGGGAAACACCATATATTTT.

This rearrangement joins TRBV20-1 to TRBJ1-1; the D gene is possibly TRBD1 (5 bases). CDR1 is DFQATT and CDR2 is SNEGSKA in the germline V gene (reference sequence). The CDR3 is made up of 11 amino acids. Trimming took off 6 bases at V and 8 bases at J, with 13 bases between the two ends. CDR3 bases: TGCAGTGCAGGGGCTTTTGAAGAAGCTTTCTTT. This encodes CSAGAFEEAFF.

The chain employs TRBV30 and TRBJ1-5; TRBD1 is a possible D gene (6 bases). CDR1 and CDR2 (germline): GTSNPN, SVGIG (reference sequence). CDR3 length: 18 residues. V lost 1 base to trimming and J lost 2 bases, with 21 bases between them. CDR3 coding DNA: TGTGCCTGGAGTGATTCCGGGACACCTCTTTGGGGCAATCAGCCCCAGCATTTT. This translates into CAWSDSGTPLWGNQPQHF.

The rearrangement links TRBV12-5 to TRBJ2-3; D is possibly TRBD1 (6 bases). Germline V gives CDR1 LGHNT, CDR2 FRNRAP. V gave up 1 base and J gave up 1 base, with 18 bases separating them. The CDR3 extends over 18 amino acids. CDR3 sequence: CASGLGSKTGSGTDTQYF. DNA for the CDR3: TGTGCTAGTGGTTTGGGAAGCAAAACAGGGTCGGGCACAGATACGCAGTATTTT.

The rearrangement uses TRBV28 and TRBJ2-1, with D possibly matching TRBD2 (6 bases). This CDR3 contains 12 residues. The germline V and J ends were trimmed by 8 bases and 12 bases, with 17 bases remaining between them. Per germline, CDR1 MDHEN and CDR2 SYDVKM. CDR3 coding DNA: TGTGCCAGCCTCTTGCCCCCCGGGGGGCAGTTCTTC. Translated, it gives CASLLPPGGQFF.

Comment on this clone: Additional DNA sequences in this sample encode the identical CDR3. The V and J genes are TRBV5-8 and TRBJ1-1; D gene unclear. CDR3 length: 14 residues. Trimming removed 0 bases from V and 1 base from J, with 7 bases in between. CDR1 is SGHTS and CDR2 is YDEGEE in the germline V gene. CDR3 loop: CASSLGQQNTEAFF. CDR3 DNA: TGTGCCAGCAGCTTGGGACAACAGAACACTGAAGCTTTCTTT. The variable domain in full, completed from reference TRBV5-8 and TRBJ1-1, reads EAGVTQSPTHLIKTRGQQATLRCSPISGHTSVYWYQQALGLGLQFLLWYDEGEERNRGNFPPRFSGRQFPNYSSELNVNALELEDSALYLCASSLGQQNTEAFFGQGTRLTVV.